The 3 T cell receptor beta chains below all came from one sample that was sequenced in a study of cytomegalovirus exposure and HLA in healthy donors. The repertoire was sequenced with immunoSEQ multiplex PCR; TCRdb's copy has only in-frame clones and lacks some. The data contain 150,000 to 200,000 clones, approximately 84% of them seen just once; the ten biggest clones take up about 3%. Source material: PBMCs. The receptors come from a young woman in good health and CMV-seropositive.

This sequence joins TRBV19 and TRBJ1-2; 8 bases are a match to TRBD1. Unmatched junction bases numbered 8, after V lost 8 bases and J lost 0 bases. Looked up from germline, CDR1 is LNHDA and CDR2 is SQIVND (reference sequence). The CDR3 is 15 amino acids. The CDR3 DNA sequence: TGTGCCAGTGGGAACAGGGGGGTAGCTAACTATGGCTACACCTTC. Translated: CASGNRGVANYGYTF.

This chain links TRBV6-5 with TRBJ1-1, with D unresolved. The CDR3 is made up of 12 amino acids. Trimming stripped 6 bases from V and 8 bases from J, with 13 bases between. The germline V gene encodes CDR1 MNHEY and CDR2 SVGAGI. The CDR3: CASSWTGGEAFF. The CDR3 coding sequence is TGTGCCAGCAGCTGGACGGGAGGAGAAGCTTTCTTT.

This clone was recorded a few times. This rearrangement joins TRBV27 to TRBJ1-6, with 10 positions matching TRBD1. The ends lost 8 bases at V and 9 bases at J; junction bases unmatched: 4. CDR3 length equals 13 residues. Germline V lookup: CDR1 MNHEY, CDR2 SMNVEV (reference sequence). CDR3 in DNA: TGTGCCAGCTCGGACAGGGGGGCTTCACCCCTCCACTTT. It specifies CASSDRGASPLHF.